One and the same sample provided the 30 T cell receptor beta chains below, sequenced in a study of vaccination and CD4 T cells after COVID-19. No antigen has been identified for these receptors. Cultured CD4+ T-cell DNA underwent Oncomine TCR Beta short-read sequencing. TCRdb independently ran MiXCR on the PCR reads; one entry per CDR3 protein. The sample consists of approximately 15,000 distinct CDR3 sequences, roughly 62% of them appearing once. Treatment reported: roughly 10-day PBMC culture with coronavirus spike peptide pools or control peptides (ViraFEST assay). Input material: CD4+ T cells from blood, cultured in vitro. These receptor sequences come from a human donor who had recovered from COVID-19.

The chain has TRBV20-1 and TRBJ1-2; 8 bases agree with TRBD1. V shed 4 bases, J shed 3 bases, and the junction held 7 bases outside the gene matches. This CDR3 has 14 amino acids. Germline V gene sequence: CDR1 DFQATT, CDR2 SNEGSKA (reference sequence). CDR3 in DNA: TGCAGTGCTACTAGGCCGACAGGGGACTATGGCTACACCTTC. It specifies CSATRPTGDYGYTF.

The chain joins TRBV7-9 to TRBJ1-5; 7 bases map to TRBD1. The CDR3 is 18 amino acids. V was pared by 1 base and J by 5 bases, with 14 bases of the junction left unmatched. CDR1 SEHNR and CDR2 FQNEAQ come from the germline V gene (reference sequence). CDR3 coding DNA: TGTGCCAGCAGCTTAGGGACAGGATTCCCTACTGGGGATCAGCCCCAGCATTTT. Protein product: CASSLGTGFPTGDQPQHF.

The CDR3, as DNA: TGTGCCAGCAGCTCCAGACTAGCGGGAGTAGAGACCCAGTACTTC. It translates to CASSSRLAGVETQYF. The V gene is TRBV11-2, the J gene TRBJ2-5; TRBD2 matches 12 bases. Germline V gives CDR1 SGHAT, CDR2 FQNNGV. The CDR3 runs 15 residues. V was clipped by 4 bases and J by 4 bases; unmatched bases: 4. Full variable domain (rest looked up from reference TRBV11-2 and TRBJ2-5): EAGVAQSPRYKIIEKRQSVAFWCNPISGHATLYWYQQILGQGPKLLIQFQNNGVVDDSQLPKDRFSAERLKGVDSTLKIQPAKLEDSAVYLCASSSRLAGVETQYFGPGTRLLVL.

CDR3 amino acids: CASSDGPYPTEAFF. The CDR3 nucleotides read TGTGCCAGCAGTGACGGGCCTTACCCTACTGAAGCTTTCTTT. The chain carries TRBV6-1 and TRBJ1-1, with D unclear. Germline V lookup: CDR1 MNHNS, CDR2 SASEGT. Trimming cost V 3 bases and J 5 bases, with 13 bases left between them. The CDR3 totals 14 residues.

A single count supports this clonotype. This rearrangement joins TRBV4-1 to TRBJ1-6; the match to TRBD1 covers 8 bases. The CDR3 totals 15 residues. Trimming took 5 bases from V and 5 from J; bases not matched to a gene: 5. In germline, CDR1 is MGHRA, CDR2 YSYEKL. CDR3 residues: CASSFQTGDNSPLHF. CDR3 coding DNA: TGCGCCAGCAGCTTCCAGACAGGGGATAATTCACCCCTCCACTTT.

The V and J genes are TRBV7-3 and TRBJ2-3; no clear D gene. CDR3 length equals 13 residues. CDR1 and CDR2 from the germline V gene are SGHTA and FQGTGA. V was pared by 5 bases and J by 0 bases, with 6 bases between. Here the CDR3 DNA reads TGTGCCAGCAGCCCGCAAAGCACAGATACGCAGTATTTT. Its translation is CASSPQSTDTQYF.

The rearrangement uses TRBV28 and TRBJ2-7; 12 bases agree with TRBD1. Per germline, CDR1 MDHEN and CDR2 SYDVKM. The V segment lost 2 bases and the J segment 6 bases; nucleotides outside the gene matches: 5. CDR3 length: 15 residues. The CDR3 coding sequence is TGTGCCAGCAGTTTACGGGACAGGGGGCGCCGCGAGCAGTACTTC. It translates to CASSLRDRGRREQYF.

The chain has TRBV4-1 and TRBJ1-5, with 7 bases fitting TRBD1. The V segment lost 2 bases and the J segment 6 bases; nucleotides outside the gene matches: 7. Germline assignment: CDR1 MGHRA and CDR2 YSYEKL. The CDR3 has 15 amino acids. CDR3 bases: TGCGCCAGCAGCCAACTTACAGGGGTGGGTCAGCCCCAGCATTTT. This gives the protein CASSQLTGVGQPQHF.

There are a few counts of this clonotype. The CDR3 is CASKSRGGEGGNQPQHF. DNA of the CDR3: TGTGCCAGTAAATCCCGCGGGGGAGAGGGCGGCAATCAGCCCCAGCATTTT. The chain employs TRBV19 and TRBJ1-5, with TRBD1 as a possible D gene (5 bases). V was clipped by 7 bases and J by 2 bases, with 21 bases between them. From germline, CDR1 is LNHDA and CDR2 SQIVND (reference sequence). The CDR3 is 17 residues long.

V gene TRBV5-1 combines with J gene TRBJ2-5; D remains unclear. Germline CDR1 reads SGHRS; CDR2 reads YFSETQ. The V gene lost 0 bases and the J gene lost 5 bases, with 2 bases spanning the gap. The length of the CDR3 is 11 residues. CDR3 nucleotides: TGCGCCAGCAGCTTGGAGGAGACCCAGTACTTC. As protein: CASSLEETQYF.

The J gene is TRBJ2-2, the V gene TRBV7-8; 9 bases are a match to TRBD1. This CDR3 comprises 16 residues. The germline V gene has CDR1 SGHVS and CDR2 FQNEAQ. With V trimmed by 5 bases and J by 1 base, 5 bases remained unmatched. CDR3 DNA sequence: TGTGCCAGCAGCCTACAGGGACAGGGGAACACCGGGGAGCTGTTTTTT. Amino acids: CASSLQGQGNTGELFF.

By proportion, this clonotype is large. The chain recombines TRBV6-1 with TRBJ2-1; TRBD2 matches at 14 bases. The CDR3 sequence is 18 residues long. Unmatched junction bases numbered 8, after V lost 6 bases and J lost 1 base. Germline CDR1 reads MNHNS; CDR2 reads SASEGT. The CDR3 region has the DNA TGTGCCAGCAGAGGGGGACTAGCGGGAGTCTGGTCCTACAATGAGCAGTTCTTC. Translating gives CASRGGLAGVWSYNEQFF.

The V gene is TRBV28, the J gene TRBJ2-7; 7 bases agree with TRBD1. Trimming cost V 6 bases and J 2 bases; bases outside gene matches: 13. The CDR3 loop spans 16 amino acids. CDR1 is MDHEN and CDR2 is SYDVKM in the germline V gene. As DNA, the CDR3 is TGTGCCAGCAGCTTCCACTCAGGACAGGCTACCTACGAGCAGTACTTC. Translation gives CASSFHSGQATYEQYF. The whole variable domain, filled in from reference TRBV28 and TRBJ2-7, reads DVKVTQSSRYLVKRTGEKVFLECVQDMDHENMFWYRQDPGLGLRLIYFSYDVKMKEKGDIPEGYSVSREKKERFSLILESASTNQTSMYLCASSFHSGQATYEQYFGPGTRLTVT.

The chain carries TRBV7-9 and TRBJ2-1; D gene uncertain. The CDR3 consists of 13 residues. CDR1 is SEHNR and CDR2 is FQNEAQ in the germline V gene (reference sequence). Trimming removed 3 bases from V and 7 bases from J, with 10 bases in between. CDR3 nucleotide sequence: TGTGCCAGCAGCTTTCTAGGGTCTAATGAGCAGTTCTTC. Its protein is CASSFLGSNEQFF.

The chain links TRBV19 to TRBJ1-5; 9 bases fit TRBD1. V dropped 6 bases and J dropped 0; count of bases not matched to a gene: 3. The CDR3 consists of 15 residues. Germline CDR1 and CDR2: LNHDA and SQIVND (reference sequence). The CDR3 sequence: CASRGTGNSNQPQHF. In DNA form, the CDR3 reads TGTGCCAGTAGGGGGACAGGGAATAGCAATCAGCCCCAGCATTTT. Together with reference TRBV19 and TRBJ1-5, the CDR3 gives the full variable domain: DGGITQSPKYLFRKEGQNVTLSCEQNLNHDAMYWYRQDPGQGLRLIYYSQIVNDFQKGDIAEGYSVSREKKESFPLTVTSAQKNPTAFYLCASRGTGNSNQPQHFGDGTRLSIL.

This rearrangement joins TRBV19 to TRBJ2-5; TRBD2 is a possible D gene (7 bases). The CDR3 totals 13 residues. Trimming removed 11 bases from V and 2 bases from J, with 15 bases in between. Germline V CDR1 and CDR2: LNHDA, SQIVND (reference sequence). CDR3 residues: CAARGADQETQYF. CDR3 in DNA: TGTGCCGCACGGGGGGCAGATCAAGAGACCCAGTACTTC.

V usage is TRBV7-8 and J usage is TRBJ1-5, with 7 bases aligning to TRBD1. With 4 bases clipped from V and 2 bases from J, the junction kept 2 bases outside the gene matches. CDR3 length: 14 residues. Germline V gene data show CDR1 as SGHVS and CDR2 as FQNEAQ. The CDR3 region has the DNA TGTGCCAGCAGCTCAGGGACAGGCAATCAGCCCCAGCATTTT. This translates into CASSSGTGNQPQHF.

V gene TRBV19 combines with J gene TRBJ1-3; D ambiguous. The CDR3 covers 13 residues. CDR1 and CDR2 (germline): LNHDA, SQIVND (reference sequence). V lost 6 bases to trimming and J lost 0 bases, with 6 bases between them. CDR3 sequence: CASRVISGNTIYF. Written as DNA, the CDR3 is TGTGCCAGTAGGGTGATCTCTGGAAACACCATATATTTT. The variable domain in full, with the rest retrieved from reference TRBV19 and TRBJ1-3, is DGGITQSPKYLFRKEGQNVTLSCEQNLNHDAMYWYRQDPGQGLRLIYYSQIVNDFQKGDIAEGYSVSREKKESFPLTVTSAQKNPTAFYLCASRVISGNTIYFGEGSWLTVV.

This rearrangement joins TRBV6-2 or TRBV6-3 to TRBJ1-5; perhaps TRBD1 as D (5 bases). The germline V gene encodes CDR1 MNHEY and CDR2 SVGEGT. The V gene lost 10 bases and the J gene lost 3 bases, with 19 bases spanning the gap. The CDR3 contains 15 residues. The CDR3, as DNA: TGTGCCACTCGAGTACCCCAGGGAGACAATCAGCCCCAGCATTTT. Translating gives CATRVPQGDNQPQHF.

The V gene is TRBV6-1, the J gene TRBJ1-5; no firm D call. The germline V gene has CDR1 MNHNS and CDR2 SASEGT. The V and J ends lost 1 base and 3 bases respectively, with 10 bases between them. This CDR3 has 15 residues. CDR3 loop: CASSEGGFLNQPQHF. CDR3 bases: TGTGCCAGCAGTGAAGGGGGTTTCCTCAATCAGCCCCAGCATTTT.

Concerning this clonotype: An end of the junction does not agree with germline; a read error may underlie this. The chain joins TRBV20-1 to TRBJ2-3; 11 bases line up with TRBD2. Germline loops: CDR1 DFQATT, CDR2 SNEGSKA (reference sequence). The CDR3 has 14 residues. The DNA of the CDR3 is TGCAGTGCGCTTTATGGGACTAGCGGATTCCAGCCCCGTTTT. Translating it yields CSALYGTSGFQPRF.

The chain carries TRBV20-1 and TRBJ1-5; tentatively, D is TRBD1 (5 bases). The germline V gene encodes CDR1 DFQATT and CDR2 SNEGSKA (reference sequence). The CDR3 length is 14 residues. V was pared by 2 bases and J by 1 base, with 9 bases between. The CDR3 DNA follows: TGCAGTGCTAGAATGGGGGACAGCAATCAGCCCCAGCATTTT. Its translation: CSARMGDSNQPQHF.

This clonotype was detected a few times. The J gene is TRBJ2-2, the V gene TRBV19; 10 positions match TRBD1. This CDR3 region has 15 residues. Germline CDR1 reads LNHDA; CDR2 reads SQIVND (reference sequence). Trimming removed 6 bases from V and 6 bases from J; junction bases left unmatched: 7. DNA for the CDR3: TGTGCCAGTAGCATGACAGGGGGCGCACCCGGGGAGCTGTTTTTT. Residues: CASSMTGGAPGELFF. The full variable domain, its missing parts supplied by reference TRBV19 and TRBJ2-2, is DGGITQSPKYLFRKEGQNVTLSCEQNLNHDAMYWYRQDPGQGLRLIYYSQIVNDFQKGDIAEGYSVSREKKESFPLTVTSAQKNPTAFYLCASSMTGGAPGELFFGEGSRLTVL.

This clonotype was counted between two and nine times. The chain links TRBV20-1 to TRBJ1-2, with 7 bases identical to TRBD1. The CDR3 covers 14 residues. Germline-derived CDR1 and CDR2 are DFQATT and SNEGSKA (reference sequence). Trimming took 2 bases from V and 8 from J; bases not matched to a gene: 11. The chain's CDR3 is CSARSYRGLEGYTF. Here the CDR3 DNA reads TGCAGTGCTAGATCCTACAGGGGATTAGAGGGCTACACCTTC.

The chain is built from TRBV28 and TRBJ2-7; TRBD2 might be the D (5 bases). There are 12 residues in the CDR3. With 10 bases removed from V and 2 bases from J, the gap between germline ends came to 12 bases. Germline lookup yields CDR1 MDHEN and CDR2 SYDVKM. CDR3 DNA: TGTGCCACCGGGGTGGCAACCTACGAGCAGTACTTC. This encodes CATGVATYEQYF.

Written as DNA, the CDR3 is TGTGCCAGCAGTCTCAAGGGTGAGTACACTGAAGCTTTCTTT. This codes for CASSLKGEYTEAFF. The chain carries TRBV12-3 or TRBV12-4 and TRBJ1-1, with no clear D. The V end was cut by 5 bases, the J end by 3 bases, with 13 bases between. The CDR3 has 14 residues.

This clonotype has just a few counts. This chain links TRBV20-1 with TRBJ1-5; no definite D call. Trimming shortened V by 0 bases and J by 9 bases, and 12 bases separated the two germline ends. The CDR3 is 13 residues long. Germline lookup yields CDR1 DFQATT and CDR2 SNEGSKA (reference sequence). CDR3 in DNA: TGCAGTGCTAGAGAGGGCCTCCAAGGGCCCCAGCATTTT. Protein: CSAREGLQGPQHF.

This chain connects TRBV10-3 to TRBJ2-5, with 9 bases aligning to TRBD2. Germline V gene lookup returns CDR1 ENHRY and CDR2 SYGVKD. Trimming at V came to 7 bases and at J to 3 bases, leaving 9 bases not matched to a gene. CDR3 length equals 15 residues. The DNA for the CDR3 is TGTGCCATCAAGGGTAGCGGGAGAGGTGAAGAGACCCAGTACTTC. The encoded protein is CAIKGSGRGEETQYF.

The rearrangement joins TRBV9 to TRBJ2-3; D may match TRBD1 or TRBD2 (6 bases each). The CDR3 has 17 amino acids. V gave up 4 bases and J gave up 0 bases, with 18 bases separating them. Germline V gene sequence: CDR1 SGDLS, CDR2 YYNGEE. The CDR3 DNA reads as TGTGCCAGCAGCCCCCAGTTAGGGGGGCCAAGCACAGATACGCAGTATTTT. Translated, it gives CASSPQLGGPSTDTQYF.

CDR3 nucleotide sequence: TGCAGTGCTAGCGCCACTAGCGGGGGCTCCTACGAGCAGTACTTC. This sequence encodes CSASATSGGSYEQYF. The V gene is TRBV20-1, the J gene TRBJ2-7, with TRBD2 identical over 11 bases. This CDR3 comprises 15 residues. Germline V gene sequence: CDR1 DFQATT, CDR2 SNEGSKA (reference sequence). J gave up 0 bases and V 3 bases, and 4 bases lay outside the gene matches.